The 9 T cell receptor beta chains below come from one sample, sequenced in a study of radiotherapy plus CTLA-4 blockade in lung cancer. TCRdb keeps only in-frame clones here, not all; method: immunoSEQ multiplex PCR. The sample has about 97,000 clones, 65% to 80% seen once. This specimen was peripheral blood, taken from a patient treated with radiotherapy plus ipilimumab. The receptor source for this set is a human donor with non-small cell lung cancer who had a partial response to radiotherapy plus ipilimumab. Some clones in this sample may be carry-over from other donors' samples.

A note on this clone: Within the sample, other DNA sequences also encode this same CDR3. V and J are TRBV5-1 and TRBJ1-6; D ambiguous. The length of the CDR3 is 15 residues. V lost 0 bases and J 8 bases, leaving 12 bases between the germline ends. Per the germline V gene, CDR1 is SGHRS and CDR2 is YFSETQ. The CDR3 coding sequence is TGCGCCAGCAGCTTGGCAGGAATCGGATATTCACCCCTCCACTTT. Protein product: CASSLAGIGYSPLHF. Variable domain in full (rest from reference TRBV5-1 and TRBJ1-6): KAGVTQTPRYLIKTRGQQVTLSCSPISGHRSVSWYQQTPGQGLQFLFEYFSETQRNKGNFPGRFSGRQFSNSRSEMNVSTLELGDSALYLCASSLAGIGYSPLHFGNGTRLTVT.

This chain joins TRBV15 and TRBJ2-1; 9 bases line up with TRBD1. The CDR3 covers 15 residues. The trim removed 2 bases at V and 2 bases at J, leaving 1 base unmatched. Germline CDR1 is LNHNV and CDR2 is YYDKDF (reference sequence). The CDR3 protein is CATSRRQGAYNEQFF. Here the CDR3 DNA reads TGTGCCACCAGCAGAAGACAGGGGGCCTACAATGAGCAGTTCTTC.

This rearrangement joins TRBV2 to TRBJ1-1; TRBD1 matches at 8 bases. In germline, CDR1 is SNHLY, CDR2 FYNNEI. With V trimmed by 6 bases and J by 2 bases, 5 bases remained unmatched. The length of the CDR3 is 14 residues. CDR3 DNA: TGTGCCAGCAGCGATGGACAGGGTAACACTGAAGCTTTCTTT. Amino acid sequence: CASSDGQGNTEAFF.

To note about this clone: One end of the junction varies from germline; a read error may be responsible. Within the sample, other DNA sequences also encode this same CDR3. The gene calls are TRBV5-8 and TRBJ1-1; D is undetermined. This CDR3 has 11 amino acids. Germline V lookup: CDR1 SGHTS, CDR2 YDEGEE. The CDR3 DNA reads TGTGCTAGCAGCAACATCCTGCGGGCTTTCTTT. It codes for CASSNILRAFF.

The V gene is TRBV7-9, the J gene TRBJ2-4; 7 bases align to TRBD2. The CDR3 length is 17 residues. V shed 5 bases and J 1 base; nucleotides not matched to a gene: 11. Germline values: CDR1 SEHNR, CDR2 FQNEAQ (reference sequence). The CDR3 bases are TGTGCCAGCAGCCCGGCGGGAGTGGAGTTGGCCAAAAACATTCAGTACTTC. The encoded protein is CASSPAGVELAKNIQYF. The entire variable domain, with the rest obtained from reference TRBV7-9 and TRBJ2-4, is as follows: DTGVSQNPRHKITKRGQNVTFRCDPISEHNRLYWYRQTLGQGPEFLTYFQNEAQLEKSRLLSDRFSAERPKGSFSTLEIQRTEQGDSAMYLCASSPAGVELAKNIQYFGAGTRLSVL.

This chain uses TRBV5-5 with TRBJ2-3; the D gene is possibly TRBD2 (5 bases). Trimming took off 0 bases at V and 4 bases at J, with 9 bases between the two ends. Germline loops: CDR1 SGHKS, CDR2 YYEKEE (reference sequence). The CDR3 covers 14 residues. The CDR3 nucleotides read TGTGCCAGCAGCTTGGGCAGGACTGCAGATACGCAGTATTTT. This sequence encodes CASSLGRTADTQYF.

The chain couples TRBV27 to TRBJ2-1; 7 bases map to TRBD2. V lost 2 bases and J lost 7; bases outside the gene matches: 14. Germline CDR1 MNHEY, CDR2 SMNVEV (reference sequence). The CDR3 covers 17 residues. The chain's CDR3 is CASSLLGSGGTRNEQFF. CDR3 DNA: TGTGCCAGCAGTTTACTGGGGTCCGGGGGGACCAGGAATGAGCAGTTCTTC.

V is TRBV25-1 and J is TRBJ1-1, with 9 bases matching TRBD1. Trimming took 4 bases from V and 5 from J; bases not matched to a gene: 8. This CDR3 comprises 15 residues. Germline CDR1 reads MGHDK; CDR2 reads SYGVNS. CDR3: CASSARDRDATEAFF. The CDR3 DNA sequence: TGTGCCAGCAGTGCCCGGGACAGGGATGCGACTGAAGCTTTCTTT.

This sequence joins TRBV6-5 and TRBJ2-7; TRBD2 agrees at 7 bases. J was trimmed by 5 bases and V by 5 bases; bases with no gene match: 9. The CDR3 totals 14 residues. Germline V lookup: CDR1 MNHEY, CDR2 SVGAGI. Written as DNA, the CDR3 is TGTGCCAGCAGTGTCACTAGCGAGGTCCACGAGCAGTACTTC. Translated, it gives CASSVTSEVHEQYF.